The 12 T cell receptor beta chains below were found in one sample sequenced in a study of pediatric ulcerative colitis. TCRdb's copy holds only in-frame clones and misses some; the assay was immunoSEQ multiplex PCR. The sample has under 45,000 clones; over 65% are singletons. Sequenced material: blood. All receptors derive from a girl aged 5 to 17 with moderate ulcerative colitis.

The CDR3 is CASIRLAAPPLKYNEQFF. CDR3 nucleotide sequence: TGTGCCAGCATCCGACTAGCGGCACCTCCGCTAAAATACAATGAGCAGTTCTTC. The chain carries TRBV27 and TRBJ2-1; 9 bases are shared with TRBD2. Germline CDR1 and CDR2: MNHEY and SMNVEV (reference sequence). V was clipped by 7 bases and J by 4 bases; unmatched bases: 17. This CDR3 has 18 residues.

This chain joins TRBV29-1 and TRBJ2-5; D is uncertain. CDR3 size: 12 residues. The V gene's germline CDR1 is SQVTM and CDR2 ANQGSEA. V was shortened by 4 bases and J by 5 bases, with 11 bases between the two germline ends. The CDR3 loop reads CSVGSRWETQYF. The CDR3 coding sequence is TGCAGCGTTGGCAGTAGGTGGGAGACCCAGTACTTC.

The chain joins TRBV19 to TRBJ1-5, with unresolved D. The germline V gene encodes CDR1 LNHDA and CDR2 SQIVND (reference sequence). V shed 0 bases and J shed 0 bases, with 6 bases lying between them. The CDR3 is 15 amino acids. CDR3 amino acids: CASSIDLYSNQPQHF. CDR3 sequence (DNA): TGTGCCAGTAGTATAGATCTCTATAGCAATCAGCCCCAGCATTTT. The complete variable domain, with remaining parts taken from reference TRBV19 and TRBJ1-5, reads DGGITQSPKYLFRKEGQNVTLSCEQNLNHDAMYWYRQDPGQGLRLIYYSQIVNDFQKGDIAEGYSVSREKKESFPLTVTSAQKNPTAFYLCASSIDLYSNQPQHFGDGTRLSIL.

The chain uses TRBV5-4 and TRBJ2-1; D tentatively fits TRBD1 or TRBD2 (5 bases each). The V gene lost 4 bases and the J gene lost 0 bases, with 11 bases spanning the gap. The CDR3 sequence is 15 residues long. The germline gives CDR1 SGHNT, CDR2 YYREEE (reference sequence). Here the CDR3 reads CASSAKGSSYNEQFF. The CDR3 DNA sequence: TGTGCCAGCAGCGCTAAGGGGAGCTCCTACAATGAGCAGTTCTTC.

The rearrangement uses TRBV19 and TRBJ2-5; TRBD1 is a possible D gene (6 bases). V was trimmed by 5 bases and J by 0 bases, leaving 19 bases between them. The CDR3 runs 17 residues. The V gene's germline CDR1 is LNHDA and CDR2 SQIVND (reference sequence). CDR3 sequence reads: CASSPHGYGQYQETQYF. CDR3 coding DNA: TGTGCCAGTAGTCCCCACGGGTACGGACAGTACCAAGAGACCCAGTACTTC.

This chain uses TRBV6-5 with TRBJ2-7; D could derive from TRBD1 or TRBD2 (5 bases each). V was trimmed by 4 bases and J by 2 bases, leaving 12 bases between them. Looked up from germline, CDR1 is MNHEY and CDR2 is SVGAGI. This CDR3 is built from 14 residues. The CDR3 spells CASSSFGGTYEQYF. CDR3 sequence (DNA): TGTGCCAGCAGTTCCTTTGGGGGTACCTACGAGCAGTACTTC.

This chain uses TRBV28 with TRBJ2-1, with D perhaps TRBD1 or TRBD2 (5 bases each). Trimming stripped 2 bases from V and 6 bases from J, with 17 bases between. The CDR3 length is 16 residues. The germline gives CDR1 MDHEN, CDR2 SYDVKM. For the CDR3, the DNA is TGTGCCAGCAGTTTACAGGGAAACAACGCGGGCAATGAGCAGTTCTTC. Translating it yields CASSLQGNNAGNEQFF. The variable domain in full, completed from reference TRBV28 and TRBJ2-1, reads DVKVTQSSRYLVKRTGEKVFLECVQDMDHENMFWYRQDPGLGLRLIYFSYDVKMKEKGDIPEGYSVSREKKERFSLILESASTNQTSMYLCASSLQGNNAGNEQFFGPGTRLTVL.

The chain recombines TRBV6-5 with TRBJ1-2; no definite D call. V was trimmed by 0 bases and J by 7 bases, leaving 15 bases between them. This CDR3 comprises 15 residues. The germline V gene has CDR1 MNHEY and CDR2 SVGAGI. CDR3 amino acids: CASSYSRWAIIGYTF. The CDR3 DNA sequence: TGTGCCAGCAGTTACTCGAGGTGGGCAATTATTGGCTACACCTTC.

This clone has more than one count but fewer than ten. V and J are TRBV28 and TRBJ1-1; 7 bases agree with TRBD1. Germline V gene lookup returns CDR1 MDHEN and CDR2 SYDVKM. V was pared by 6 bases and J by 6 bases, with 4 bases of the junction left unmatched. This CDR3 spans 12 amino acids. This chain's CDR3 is CASSSDRPEAFF. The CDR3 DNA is TGTGCCAGCAGCTCGGACAGGCCTGAAGCTTTCTTT. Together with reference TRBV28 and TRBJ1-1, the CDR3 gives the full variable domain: DVKVTQSSRYLVKRTGEKVFLECVQDMDHENMFWYRQDPGLGLRLIYFSYDVKMKEKGDIPEGYSVSREKKERFSLILESASTNQTSMYLCASSSDRPEAFFGQGTRLTVV.

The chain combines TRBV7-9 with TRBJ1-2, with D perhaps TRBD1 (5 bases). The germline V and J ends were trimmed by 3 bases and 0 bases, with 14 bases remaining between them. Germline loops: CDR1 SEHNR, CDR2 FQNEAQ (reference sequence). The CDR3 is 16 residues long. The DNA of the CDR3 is TGTGCCAGCAGCTTCGACGGGACTGCCACTAACTATGGCTACACCTTC. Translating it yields CASSFDGTATNYGYTF.

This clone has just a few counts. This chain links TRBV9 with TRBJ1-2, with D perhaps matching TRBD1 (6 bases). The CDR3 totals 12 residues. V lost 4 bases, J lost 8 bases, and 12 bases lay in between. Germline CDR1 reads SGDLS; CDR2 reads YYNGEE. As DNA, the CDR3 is TGTGCCAGCAGCCTCAGGGGCTGGGGCTACACCTTC. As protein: CASSLRGWGYTF. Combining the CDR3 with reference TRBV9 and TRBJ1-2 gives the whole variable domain DSGVTQTPKHLITATGQRVTLRCSPRSGDLSVYWYQQSLDQGLQFLIQYYNGEERAKGNILERFSAQQFPDLHSELNLSSLELGDSALYFCASSLRGWGYTFGSGTRLTVV.

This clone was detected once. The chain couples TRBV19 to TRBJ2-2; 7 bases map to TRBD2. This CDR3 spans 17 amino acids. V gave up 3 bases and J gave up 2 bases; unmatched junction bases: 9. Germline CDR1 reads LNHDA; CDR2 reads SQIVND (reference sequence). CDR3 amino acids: CASSISASGFNTGELFF. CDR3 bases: TGTGCCAGTAGTATCAGTGCTAGCGGATTTAACACCGGGGAGCTGTTTTTT.